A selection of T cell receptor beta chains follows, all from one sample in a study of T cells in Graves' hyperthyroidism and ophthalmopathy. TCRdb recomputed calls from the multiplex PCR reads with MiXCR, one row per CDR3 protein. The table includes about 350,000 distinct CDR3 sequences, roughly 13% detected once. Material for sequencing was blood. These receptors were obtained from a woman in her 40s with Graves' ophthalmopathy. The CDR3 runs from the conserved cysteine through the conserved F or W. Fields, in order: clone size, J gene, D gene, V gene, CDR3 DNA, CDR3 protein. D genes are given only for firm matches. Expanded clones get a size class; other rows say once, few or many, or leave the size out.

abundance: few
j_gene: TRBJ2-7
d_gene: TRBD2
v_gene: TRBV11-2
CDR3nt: TGTGCCAGCAGCTCTAGCGGGAGTGACAGGTACGAGCAGTACTTC
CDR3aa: CASSSSGSDRYEQYF

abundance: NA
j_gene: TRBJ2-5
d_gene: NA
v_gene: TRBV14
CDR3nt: TGTGCCAGCAGCCGTGGAAGTTGGGAGACCCAGTACTTC
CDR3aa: CASSRGSWETQYF

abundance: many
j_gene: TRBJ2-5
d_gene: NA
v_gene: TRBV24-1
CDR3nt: TGTGCCACCAGTGATTTGACAACAGAGACCCAGTACTTC
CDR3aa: CATSDLTTETQYF

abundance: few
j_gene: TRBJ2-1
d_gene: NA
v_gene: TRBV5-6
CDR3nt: TGTGCCAGCGACGGACGAGGGGTCAGGGGGGGGAATGAGCAGTTCTTC
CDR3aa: CASDGRGVRGGNEQFF

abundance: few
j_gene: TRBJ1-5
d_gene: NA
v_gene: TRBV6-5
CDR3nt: TGTGCCAGCAGTTCAAAGGTGAATCAGCCCCAGCATTTT
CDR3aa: CASSSKVNQPQHF

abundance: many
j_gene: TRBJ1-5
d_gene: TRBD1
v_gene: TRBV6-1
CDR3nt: TGTGCCAGCAGTTCGATACAGGGGGCGGCTCAGCCCCAGCATTTT
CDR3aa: CASSSIQGAAQPQHF

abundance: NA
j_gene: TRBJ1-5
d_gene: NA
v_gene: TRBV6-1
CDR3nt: TGTGCCAGCAGTGAAGGTCCGGGGGAGGCTCAGCCCCAGCATTTT
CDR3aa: CASSEGPGEAQPQHF

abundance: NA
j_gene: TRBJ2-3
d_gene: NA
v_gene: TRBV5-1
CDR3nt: TGCGCCAGCAGCTTGGGACGGGGAGGTACAGATACGCAGTATTTT
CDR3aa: CASSLGRGGTDTQYF

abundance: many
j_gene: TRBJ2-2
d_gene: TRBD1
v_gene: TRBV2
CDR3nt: TGTGCCAGCAGGAGGGGACAGCACAACACCGGGGAGCTGTTTTTT
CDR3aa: CASRRGQHNTGELFF

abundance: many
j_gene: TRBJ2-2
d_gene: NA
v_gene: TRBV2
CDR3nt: TGTGCCAGCATACTAGCACCCTCGAACACCGGGGAGCTGTTTTTT
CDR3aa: CASILAPSNTGELFF

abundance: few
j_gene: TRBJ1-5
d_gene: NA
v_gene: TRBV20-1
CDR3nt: TGCAGTGCTAGAGATGCAGGGGTCCTTAGCAATCAGCCCCAGCATTTT
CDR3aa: CSARDAGVLSNQPQHF

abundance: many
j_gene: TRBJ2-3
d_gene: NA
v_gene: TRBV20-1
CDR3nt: TGCAGTTCCAGGTGGGGTGGGGAGGGCACAGATACGCAGTATTTT
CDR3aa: CSSRWGGEGTDTQYF

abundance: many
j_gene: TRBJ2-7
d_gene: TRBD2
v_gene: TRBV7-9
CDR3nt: TGTGCCAGCAGCCCCTTGGGAGTCGCGGGAGGTCCTTACGAGCAGTACTTC
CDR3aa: CASSPLGVAGGPYEQYF

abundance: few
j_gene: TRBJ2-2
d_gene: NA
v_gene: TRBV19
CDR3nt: TGTGCCAGTAGGCACAGGTATAAGAGCACCGGGGAGCTGTTTTTT
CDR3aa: CASRHRYKSTGELFF

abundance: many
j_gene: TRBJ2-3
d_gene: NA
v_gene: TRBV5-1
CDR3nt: TGCGCCAGCAGCTTGGTACCGGGCTCGGGGTCAGATACGCAGTATTTT
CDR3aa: CASSLVPGSGSDTQYF

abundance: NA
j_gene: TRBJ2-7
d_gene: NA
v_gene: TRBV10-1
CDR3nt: TGCGCCAGCAGCCGGGACGGGACCTACGAGCAGTACTTC
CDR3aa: CASSRDGTYEQYF

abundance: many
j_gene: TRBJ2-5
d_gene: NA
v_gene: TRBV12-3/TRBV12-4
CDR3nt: TGTGCCAGCACCCCAGGCAAAGAGACCCAGTACTTC
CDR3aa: CASTPGKETQYF

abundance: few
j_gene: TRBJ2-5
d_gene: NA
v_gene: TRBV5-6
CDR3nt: TGTGCCAGCAGCTTGATTCATGTGGAGACCCAGTACTTC
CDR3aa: CASSLIHVETQYF

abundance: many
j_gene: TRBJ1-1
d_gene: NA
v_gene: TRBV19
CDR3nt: TGTGCCAGTAGTATAGCCCCAGGACACTCGGACGCTGAAGCTTTCTTT
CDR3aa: CASSIAPGHSDAEAFF

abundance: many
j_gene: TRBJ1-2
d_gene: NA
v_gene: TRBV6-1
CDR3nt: TGTGCCAGCAGTGAAGCGCAGCCCGGCTTCGCTGGCTACACCTTC
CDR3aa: CASSEAQPGFAGYTF

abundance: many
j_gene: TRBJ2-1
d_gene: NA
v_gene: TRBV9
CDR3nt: TGTGCCAGCAGCGTAGCGGGGTCCTACAATGAGCAGTTCTTC
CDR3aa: CASSVAGSYNEQFF

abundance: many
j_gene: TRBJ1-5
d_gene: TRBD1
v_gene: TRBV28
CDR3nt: TGTGCCAGCAGTTTACCGACAGGGTCGGTTCAGCCCCAGCATTTT
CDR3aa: CASSLPTGSVQPQHF

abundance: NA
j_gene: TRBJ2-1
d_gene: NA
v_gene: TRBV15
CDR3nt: TGTGCCACCAGCAGGGATATAGGAGGGTTTAATGAGCAGCTCTTC
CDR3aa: CATSRDIGGFNEQLF

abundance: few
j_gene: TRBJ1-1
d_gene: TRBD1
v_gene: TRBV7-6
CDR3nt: TGTGCCGGCAGCTCTGCACAGGGGGCGGACACTGAAGCTTTCTTT
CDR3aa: CAGSSAQGADTEAFF

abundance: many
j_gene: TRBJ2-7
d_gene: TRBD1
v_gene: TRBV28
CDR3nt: TGTGCCAGCAGTTCCCCCGGGACAGGGGGAGGCTACGAGCAGTACTTC
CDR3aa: CASSSPGTGGGYEQYF

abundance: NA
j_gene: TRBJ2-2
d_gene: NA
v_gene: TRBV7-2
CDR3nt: TGTGCCAGCAGCTTAAGGAAGGGGGTCGGCACCGGGGAGCTGTTTTTT
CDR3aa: CASSLRKGVGTGELFF

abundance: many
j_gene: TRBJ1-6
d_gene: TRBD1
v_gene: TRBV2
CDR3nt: TGTGCCAGCAGTTCCGGGACAGGGGTATCACCCCTCCACTTT
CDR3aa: CASSSGTGVSPLHF

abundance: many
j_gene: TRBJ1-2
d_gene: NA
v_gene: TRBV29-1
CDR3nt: TGCAGCGTCCGCAAAGGGGACTATGGCTACACCTTC
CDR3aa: CSVRKGDYGYTF

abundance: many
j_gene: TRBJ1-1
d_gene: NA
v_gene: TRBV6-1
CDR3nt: TGTGCCAGCCGATTTGGGAGGAGCACTGAAGCTTTCTTT
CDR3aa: CASRFGRSTEAFF

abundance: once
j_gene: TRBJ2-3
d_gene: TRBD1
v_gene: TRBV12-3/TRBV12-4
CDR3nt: TGTGCCAGCAGTTCCCCCGGGACAGGGGAAGATACGCAGTATTTT
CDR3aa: CASSSPGTGEDTQYF

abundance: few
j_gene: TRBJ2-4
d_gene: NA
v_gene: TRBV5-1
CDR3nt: TGCGCCAGCAGCTTTGGGGGGAGTCTGGACGGCATTCAGTACTTC
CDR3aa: CASSFGGSLDGIQYF

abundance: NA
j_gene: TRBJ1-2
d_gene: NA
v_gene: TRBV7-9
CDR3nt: TGTGCCAGCAGCTTAGAACGGGCCCCCATGCCTCCTGGCTACACCTTC
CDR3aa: CASSLERAPMPPGYTF

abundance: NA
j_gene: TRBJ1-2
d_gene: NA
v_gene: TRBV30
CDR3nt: TGTGCCTGGAGGGTCGACGGGGGCTACACCTTC
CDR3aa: CAWRVDGGYTF

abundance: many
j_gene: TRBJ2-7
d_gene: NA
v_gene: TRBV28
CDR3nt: TGTGCCAGCAGGGTTGGAGGGGGAGGTGCGTACGAGCAGTACTTC
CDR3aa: CASRVGGGGAYEQYF

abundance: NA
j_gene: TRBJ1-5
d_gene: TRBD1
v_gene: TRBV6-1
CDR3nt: TGTGCCAGCAGTGATGTCCCCGGGGGCCAGGGGGCCTATCAGCCCCAGCATTTT
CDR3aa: CASSDVPGGQGAYQPQHF

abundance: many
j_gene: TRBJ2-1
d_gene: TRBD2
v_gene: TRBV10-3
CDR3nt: TGTGCCATCAGTCTCACCTGGACTAGCCGAACACACAATGAGCAGTTCTTC
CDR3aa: CAISLTWTSRTHNEQFF

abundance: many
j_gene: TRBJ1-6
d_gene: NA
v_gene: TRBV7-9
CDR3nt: TGTGCCAGCACCAGAGGGGTACGTTCACCCCTCCACTTT
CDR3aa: CASTRGVRSPLHF

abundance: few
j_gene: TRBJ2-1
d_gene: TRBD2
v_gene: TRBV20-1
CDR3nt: TGCAGTACCAGAGCGGGATGGGGTTGGAATGAGCAGTTCTTC
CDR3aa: CSTRAGWGWNEQFF

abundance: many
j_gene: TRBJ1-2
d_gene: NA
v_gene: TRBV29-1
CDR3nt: TGCAGCGCTAGTCTCCACTCTGGAAGAGGCTACACCTTC
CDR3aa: CSASLHSGRGYTF

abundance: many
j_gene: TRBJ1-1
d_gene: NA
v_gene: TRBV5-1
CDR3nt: TGCGCCAGCAGCCGAAGAGCTAACATTGCTGAAGCTTTCTTT
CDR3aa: CASSRRANIAEAFF

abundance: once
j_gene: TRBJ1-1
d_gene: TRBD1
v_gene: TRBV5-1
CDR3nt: TGCGCCAGCAAACCAGGGGGGGGGGGGAACACTGAAGCTTTCTTT
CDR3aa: CASKPGGGGNTEAFF

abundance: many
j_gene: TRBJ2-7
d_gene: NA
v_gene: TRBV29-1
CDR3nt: TGCAGCGTTGGCAAAGACTCCTACGAGCAGTACTTC
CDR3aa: CSVGKDSYEQYF

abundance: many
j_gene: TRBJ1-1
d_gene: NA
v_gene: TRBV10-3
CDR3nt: TGTGCCATCAGGGCAGGGGCAGGGATGAACACTGAAGCTTTCTTT
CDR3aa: CAIRAGAGMNTEAFF

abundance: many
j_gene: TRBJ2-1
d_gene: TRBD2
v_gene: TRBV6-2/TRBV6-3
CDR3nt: TGTGCCAGCCGCGGGGGGGGGTACAATGAGCAGTTCTTC
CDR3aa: CASRGGGYNEQFF

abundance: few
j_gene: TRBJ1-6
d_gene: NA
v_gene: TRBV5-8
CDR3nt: TGTGCCAGCAGCTTGGGACCGGATAATTCACCCCTCCACTTT
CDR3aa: CASSLGPDNSPLHF

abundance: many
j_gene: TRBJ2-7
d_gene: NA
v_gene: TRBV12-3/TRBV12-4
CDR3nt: TGTGCCAGCAGTTTACGAGCCGGGGTCCCCTCCTACGAGCAGTACTTC
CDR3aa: CASSLRAGVPSYEQYF

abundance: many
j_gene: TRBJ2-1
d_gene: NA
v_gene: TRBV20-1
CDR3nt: TGCAGTGCTAGAGATTTACGGGTTGCTCATGAGCAGTTCTTC
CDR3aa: CSARDLRVAHEQFF

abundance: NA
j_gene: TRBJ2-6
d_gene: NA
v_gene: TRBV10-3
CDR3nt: TGTGCCATCACCGACAGGACTGGGGCCAACGTCCTGACTTTC
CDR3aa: CAITDRTGANVLTF

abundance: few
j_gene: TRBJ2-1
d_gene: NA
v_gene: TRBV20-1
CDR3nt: TGCAGTGCTAGTGCAGGGGGGAATGAGCAGTTCTTC
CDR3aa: CSASAGGNEQFF

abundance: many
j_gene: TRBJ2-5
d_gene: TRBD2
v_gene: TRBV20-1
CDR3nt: TGCAGTGCTAGCTGGACTAGCGGGTACCAAGAGACCCAGTACTTC
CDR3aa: CSASWTSGYQETQYF

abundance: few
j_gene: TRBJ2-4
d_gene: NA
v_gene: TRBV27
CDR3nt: TGTGCCAGCAGTTCTGACGGTACATTAGCCAAAAACATTCAGTACTTC
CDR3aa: CASSSDGTLAKNIQYF

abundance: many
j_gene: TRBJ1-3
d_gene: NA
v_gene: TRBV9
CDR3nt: TGTGCCAGCAGCCCACGACCTTTGGGCGGAGGGGGAAACACCATATATTTT
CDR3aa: CASSPRPLGGGGNTIYF

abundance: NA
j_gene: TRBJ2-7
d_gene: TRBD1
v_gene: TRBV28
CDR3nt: TGTGCCAGCTCACCACCGTATTTGGACAGGGGGTACTACGAGCAGTACTTC
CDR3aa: CASSPPYLDRGYYEQYF

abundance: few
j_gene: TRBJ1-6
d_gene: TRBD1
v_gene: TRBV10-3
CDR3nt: TGTGCCATCAGCCCGGGACAGGGGAAGAGCTCCTATAATTCACCCCTCCACTTT
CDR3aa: CAISPGQGKSSYNSPLHF

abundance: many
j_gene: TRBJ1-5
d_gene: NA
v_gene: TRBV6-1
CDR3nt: TGTGCCAGCATCGAATTCGTTAATCAGCCCCAGCATTTT
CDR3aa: CASIEFVNQPQHF